These 21 T cell receptor beta chains were sequenced from one sample in a study of blood T cell repertoires in COVID-19 (TCRdb year 2020). Receptor amplification or capture employed the immunoSEQ multiplex PCR assay. Held by TCRdb, this immuneACCESS table contains in-frame sequences only and omits some clones. Under half of the omission traces to an unresolved V gene where checked; the cause of the rest is unknown. Across this sample there are about 130,000 clones, with more than 70% seen only once. The ten largest clonotypes hold approximately 5% of the sample. The sequencing sample was made of peripheral blood. The receptors were sampled from a human donor in a cohort sampled during active COVID-19.

This chain connects TRBV12-3 or TRBV12-4 to TRBJ2-1, with TRBD1 identical over 7 bases. The CDR3 runs 12 residues. V trimming: 3 bases; J trimming: 10 bases; junction bases outside the gene matches: 3. The CDR3 here is CASSFRGFEQFF. CDR3 sequence (DNA): TGTGCCAGCAGTTTCAGGGGGTTCGAGCAGTTCTTC.

V is TRBV7-3 and J is TRBJ2-1, with no clear D. This CDR3 region has 14 residues. Trimming pared 0 bases from V and 6 bases from J, leaving 9 bases between. The germline V gene encodes CDR1 SGHTA and CDR2 FQGTGA. DNA for the CDR3: TGTGCCAGCAGCTTAACGATAGATAGCAATGAGCAGTTCTTC. Residues: CASSLTIDSNEQFF.

The chain uses TRBV6-5 and TRBJ2-5; 11 nucleotides align to TRBD2. Trimming at V came to 6 bases and at J to 3 bases, leaving 6 bases not matched to a gene. Germline V gene lookup returns CDR1 MNHEY and CDR2 SVGAGI. CDR3 length equals 15 residues. The chain's CDR3 is CASRGGTSGKETQYF. The CDR3 DNA reads TGTGCCAGCAGGGGGGGGACTAGCGGAAAAGAGACCCAGTACTTC.

This clone was found many times. This rearrangement joins TRBV7-2 to TRBJ2-7, with a weak D call TRBD2 (6 bases). From germline, CDR1 is SGHTA and CDR2 FQGNSA. The CDR3 is made up of 14 amino acids. The V end lost 5 bases, the J end lost 0 bases, and 11 bases lay between the germline ends. CDR3 in amino acids: CASSPGTLSYEQYF. As DNA, the CDR3 is TGTGCCAGCAGCCCCGGGACTCTCTCCTACGAGCAGTACTTC.

The genes are TRBV28 and TRBJ1-5; D ambiguous. The CDR3 has 11 residues. Per the germline V gene, CDR1 is MDHEN and CDR2 is SYDVKM. Trimming took off 8 bases at V and 8 bases at J, with 10 bases between the two ends. DNA of the CDR3: TGTGCCAGCCGAACCGAGGAGCCCCAGCATTTT. Protein product: CASRTEEPQHF.

The CDR3 DNA reads as TGTGCCAGCCGCTACAGGGAGACCCAGTACTTC. Residues: CASRYRETQYF. The chain is built from TRBV2 and TRBJ2-5; D might be TRBD1 (5 bases). In germline, CDR1 is SNHLY, CDR2 FYNNEI. The V gene lost 8 bases and the J gene lost 5 bases, with 9 bases spanning the gap. The CDR3 contains 11 residues.

The chain carries TRBV10-2 and TRBJ1-5; 8 nucleotides agree with TRBD1. The V gene's germline CDR1 is WSHSY and CDR2 SAAADI. The CDR3 consists of 14 residues. V was clipped by 6 bases and J by 6 bases; unmatched bases: 7. The CDR3 is CASRGRGQGQPQHF. Here the CDR3 DNA reads TGCGCCAGCAGAGGCAGGGGGCAGGGTCAGCCCCAGCATTTT.

This chain joins TRBV18 and TRBJ2-7; no clear D. Trimming removed 1 base from V and 3 bases from J, with 4 bases in between. CDR3 length: 12 residues. Per the germline V gene, CDR1 is KGHSH and CDR2 is LQKENI. CDR3 protein: CASSPQSYEQYF. The CDR3 DNA reads as TGTGCCAGCTCACCACAGAGCTACGAGCAGTACTTC.

V and J are TRBV7-9 and TRBJ1-1, with a weak D call TRBD1 (5 bases). The CDR3 runs to 15 residues. Looked up from germline, CDR1 is SEHNR and CDR2 is FQNEAQ (reference sequence). V lost 6 bases, J lost 2 bases, and 16 bases lay in between. The CDR3 DNA is TGTGCCAGCAGTGACAGAAGACCCTTCAACACTGAAGCTTTCTTT. The encoded protein is CASSDRRPFNTEAFF.

This sequence joins TRBV7-9 and TRBJ2-1; TRBD2 is a possible D gene (7 bases). CDR1 SEHNR and CDR2 FQNEAQ come from the germline V gene (reference sequence). Trimming took 7 bases from V and 1 from J, leaving 14 bases between them. The CDR3 runs to 15 residues. CDR3 DNA sequence: TGTGCCAGCACCAAGGGGGAGGGATCCTACAATGAGCAGTTCTTC. This translates into CASTKGEGSYNEQFF.

This clone was found many times. At the DNA level, this CDR3 is encoded by other sequences in the same sample as well. The chain combines TRBV6-5 with TRBJ2-7; 12 nucleotides align to TRBD1. The CDR3 runs 14 residues. In germline, CDR1 is MNHEY, CDR2 SVGAGI. V lost 2 bases to trimming and J lost 6 bases; unmatched junction nucleotides: 2. CDR3 coding DNA: TGTGCCAGCAGTTACACGGGACAGGGGGCCGAGCAGTACTTC. Protein: CASSYTGQGAEQYF.

The V call is TRBV5-1, the J call TRBJ2-5; TRBD2 matches at 9 bases. The J segment lost 6 bases and the V segment lost 0 bases, leaving 9 bases of the junction unmatched. Germline values: CDR1 SGHRS, CDR2 YFSETQ. The CDR3 has 16 amino acids. CDR3 in DNA: TGCGCCAGCAGCTTGGCCGGGGCGGGAGGGCCGCAGACCCAGTACTTC. It codes for CASSLAGAGGPQTQYF.

Details on this clone: One end of the junction is discordant with germline, which a read error may explain. The rearrangement links TRBV7-7 to TRBJ2-1; 11 nucleotides align to TRBD2. The length of the CDR3 is 15 residues. The germline V gene encodes CDR1 SSHAT and CDR2 FNYEAQ (reference sequence). The CDR3 coding sequence is TGTGCTAGCAGCTGGGGACTAGCGGCACGCAATGAGCAGTTCTTC. It yields the protein CASSWGLAARNEQFF. The whole variable domain, filled in from reference TRBV7-7 and TRBJ2-1, reads GAGVSQSPRYKVTKRGQDVTLRCDPISSHATLYWYQQALGQGPEFLTYFNYEAQPDKSGLPSDRFSAERPEGSISTLTIQRTEQRDSAMYRCASSWGLAARNEQFFGPGTRLTVL.

The V call is TRBV15, the J call TRBJ2-4; weak D call: TRBD2 (5 bases). The CDR3 length is 15 residues. From germline, CDR1 is LNHNV and CDR2 YYDKDF (reference sequence). Trimming took 5 bases from V and 0 from J, leaving 11 bases between them. CDR3 in amino acids: CATSRGDLAKNIQYF. CDR3 DNA sequence: TGTGCCACCAGCCGGGGTGATCTAGCCAAAAACATTCAGTACTTC.

The V call is TRBV28, the J call TRBJ1-3; D call uncertain. The CDR3 spans 17 residues. Trimming stripped 1 base from V and 2 bases from J, with 15 bases between. Germline V gene lookup returns CDR1 MDHEN and CDR2 SYDVKM. This CDR3 is CASSLFPLTKPGNTIYF. CDR3 bases: TGTGCCAGCAGTTTATTTCCGCTGACAAAACCTGGAAACACCATATATTTT. Using reference TRBV28 and TRBJ1-3 for the parts outside the CDR3, the full variable domain is DVKVTQSSRYLVKRTGEKVFLECVQDMDHENMFWYRQDPGLGLRLIYFSYDVKMKEKGDIPEGYSVSREKKERFSLILESASTNQTSMYLCASSLFPLTKPGNTIYFGEGSWLTVV.

The V and J genes are TRBV5-1 and TRBJ2-7; 10 positions agree with TRBD1. The germline gives CDR1 SGHRS, CDR2 YFSETQ. With 4 bases clipped from V and 4 bases from J, the junction kept 8 bases outside the gene matches. The CDR3 is 15 residues long. CDR3 in amino acids: CASSVGQGEYYEQYF. The CDR3 DNA reads as TGCGCCAGCAGCGTCGGACAGGGGGAATATTACGAGCAGTACTTC.

There are a few counts of this clone. The DNA of the CDR3 is TGTGCCAGTAGTAGTCCGGGGAATGGCTACGAGCAGTACTTC. Its translation is CASSSPGNGYEQYF. V and J are TRBV19 and TRBJ2-7, with D possibly matching TRBD2 (5 bases). The germline V gene has CDR1 LNHDA and CDR2 SQIVND (reference sequence). Trimming stripped 4 bases from V and 3 bases from J, with 13 bases between. The CDR3 spans 14 residues.

CDR3 coding DNA: TGTGCCAGCAGGGGACAGTTCGGTGAAAAACTGTTTTTT. It codes for CASRGQFGEKLFF. The chain combines TRBV6-5 with TRBJ1-4; the match to TRBD1 covers 7 bases. The CDR3 covers 13 residues. CDR1 and CDR2 (germline): MNHEY, SVGAGI. Losses at the gene ends were 6 bases for V and 7 bases for J; bases not matched to a gene: 5.

This rearrangement joins TRBV2 to TRBJ2-7; 7 bases map to TRBD1. The CDR3 spans 12 residues. The junction had 4 bases not matched to a gene; V was cut back by 5 bases and J by 6 bases. Germline V CDR1 and CDR2: SNHLY, FYNNEI. The CDR3 region is CASSRQGFEQYF. DNA of the CDR3: TGTGCCAGCAGTCGACAGGGTTTCGAGCAGTACTTC.

The chain links TRBV2 to TRBJ2-1; the D gene is possibly TRBD2 (8 bases). CDR1 is SNHLY, CDR2 FYNNEI, per germline. Deletions cut 6 bases from V and 5 bases from J, with 17 bases between. The CDR3 sequence is 15 residues long. The CDR3, as DNA: TGTGCCAGCAGCGCACAGGGGACTAGTCACAATGAGCAGTTCTTC. It specifies CASSAQGTSHNEQFF.

This chain links TRBV18 with TRBJ2-2; 7 bases are shared with TRBD1. J lost 1 base, V lost 2 bases, and 1 base had no gene match. This CDR3 is built from 15 residues. Germline assignment: CDR1 KGHSH and CDR2 LQKENI. CDR3 DNA: TGTGCCAGCTCACCAAGACAGGGGAACACCGGGGAGCTGTTTTTT. This translates into CASSPRQGNTGELFF.